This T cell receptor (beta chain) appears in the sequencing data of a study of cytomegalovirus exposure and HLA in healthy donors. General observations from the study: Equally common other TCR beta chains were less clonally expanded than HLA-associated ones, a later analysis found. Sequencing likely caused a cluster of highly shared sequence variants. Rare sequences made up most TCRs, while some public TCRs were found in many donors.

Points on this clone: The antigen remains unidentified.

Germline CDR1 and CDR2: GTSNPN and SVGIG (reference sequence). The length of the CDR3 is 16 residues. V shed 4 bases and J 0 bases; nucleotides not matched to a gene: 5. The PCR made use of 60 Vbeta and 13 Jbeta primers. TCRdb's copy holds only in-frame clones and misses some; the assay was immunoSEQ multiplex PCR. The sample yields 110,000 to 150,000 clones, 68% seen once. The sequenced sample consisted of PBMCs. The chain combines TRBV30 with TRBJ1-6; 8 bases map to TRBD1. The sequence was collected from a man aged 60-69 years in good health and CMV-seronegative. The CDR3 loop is CAWKGTGSSYNSPLHF. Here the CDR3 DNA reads TGTGCCTGGAAAGGGACAGGAAGCTCCTATAATTCACCCCTCCACTTT. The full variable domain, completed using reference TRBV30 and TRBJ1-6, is SQTIHQWPATLVQPVGSPLSLECTVEGTSNPNLYWYRQAAGRGLQLLFYSVGIGQISSEVPQNLSASRPQDRQFILSSKKLLLSDSGFYLCAWKGTGSSYNSPLHFGNGTRLTVT.